This entry lists 2 T cell receptor beta chains sequenced from one sample in a study of T cells expressing NK-cell markers. TCRdb re-analyzed the 5' RACE reads; it lists each CDR3 protein once, without DNA. The sample has 500,000 to 600,000 distinct CDR3 sequences; the top ten hold roughly 3.4%. The source material was blood T cells: a sorted CD56 or NKG2C T cell subset, CD4+ or CD8+ T cells, or bulk PBMC T cells (not recorded which). These receptors all stem from a young man in good health.

The chain links TRBV6-1 to TRBJ2-1; TCRdb's D call, TRBD2, is unchecked because there is no DNA. The CDR3 has 17 residues. In germline, CDR1 is MNHNS, CDR2 SASEGT. The CDR3 loop reads CASSVPTSGRAVFEQFF.

The chain joins TRBV12-3 or TRBV12-4 to TRBJ2-7. This CDR3 contains 14 residues. CDR3: CASTFSGSSYEQYF.